The rows below give T cell receptor beta chains drawn from one sample of a study of blood T cells in healthy people across ages. TCRdb reanalysed the 5' RACE reads using MiXCR and keeps one entry per CDR3 protein. The data show fewer than 950,000 distinct CDR3 sequences, 53% seen once. The sequenced sample was blood. Every receptor here comes from an elderly man in good health. Each CDR3 is given with its conserved first and last residue. Clone size, where shown, is once, few, many, or a class for clones that have expanded.

CDR3 protein	clone size	V gene
CASSHIPMGAKNIQYF	once	TRBV5-5
CASSYSRGRGEQYF	few	TRBV6-2/TRBV6-3
CASNEGQGFSGANVLTF	.	TRBV6-1
CASSQDRAGYGYTF	.	TRBV3-1
CASSPRGQANYGYTF	.	TRBV6-6
CSARGAGGNYGYTF	.	TRBV20-1
CASNGGGTYEQYF	once	TRBV28
CASSAQTGVNYGYTF	.	TRBV7-2
CVSGRDEQYF	.	TRBV27
CASSLVGSAYEQYF	few	TRBV5-1
CASKGGRTSETQYF	.	TRBV2
CASSEGVRSPLHF	few	TRBV6-5
CSARENPGLAGDYEQYF	.	TRBV20-1
CASSQARQGSKNIQYF	.	TRBV4-2
CSAQPFVSYEQYF	.	TRBV20-1
CSVAGQGINQPQHF	.	TRBV29-1
CASSSAGKGYRYAYF	few	TRBV11-2
CASSQSGEGVISGYTF	.	TRBV23-1
CASSPGGTGGSEAFF	.	TRBV2
CASSSGLAVGEQYF	.	TRBV7-9
CAISESAGPVYEQYF	.	TRBV10-3
CASDRWDQGLYCETQYF	.	TRBV23-1
CASSPWGRPNSYEQYF	.	TRBV12-3/TRBV12-4
CASSESKRSGANVLTF	.	TRBV25-1
CASRQTSGSPHGNEQFF	once	TRBV7-9
CASSVALQGGGRNYGYTF	.	TRBV9
CASSYSKRRDRVHEQYF	.	TRBV6-5
CSAIDRGRGLNEKLFF	.	TRBV20-1
CASSLAGSYNKQFF	.	TRBV7-3
CASSQAGGVEAFF	.	TRBV14
CASGEEYNEQFF	.	TRBV6-2/TRBV6-3
CASSPGDGYTF	many	TRBV12-3/TRBV12-4
CASSYGLAPRVHEQYF	.	TRBV6-5
CASSKPLCQSTSYNEQFF	.	TRBV21-1
CASSQSSNYGYTF	.	TRBV3-1
CASSLVRGAYNSPLHF	.	TRBV27
CATSDQTRPSERFF	.	TRBV24-1
CASSGVQGARSNQPQHF	few	TRBV25-1
CASSRVTLGSYEQYF	.	TRBV12-3/TRBV12-4
CAISDAAGGQREQYF	few	TRBV10-3
CASSSAGKVAYEQYF	.	TRBV7-9
CASGAGGSQPQHF	few	TRBV12-5
CASSLGGQRYNEQFF	.	TRBV5-1
CASGQELGQYNEQFF	.	TRBV4-2
CASSLSSGLMNEQFF	.	TRBV12-3/TRBV12-4
CASSARGNTDTQYF	few	TRBV2
CVSSTGTSEYNEQFF	once	TRBV5-1